Reported below is one T cell receptor (beta chain). What it binds is not known. The data belong to a study of T cells in narcolepsy. On the study more broadly: Enrolled donors included narcolepsy type 1 or type 2 patients and healthy controls.

This table comes from immunoSEQ multiplex PCR, and its TCRdb copy is limited to in-frame clones, with some not included. The table includes tens of thousands of clones, roughly 86% detected once. The germline V gene has CDR1 MNHNS and CDR2 SASEGT. V was clipped by 3 bases and J by 0 bases, with 8 bases between them. The CDR3 has 14 amino acids. Findings and caveats of the study: Autoreactive clonotypes reportedly recurred in blood of same and different patients, not controls. Autoreactive HCRT-specific and TRIB2-specific clonotypes were marked in same-patient CSF-versus-blood CD4+ comparisons.

The chain joins TRBV6-1 to TRBJ1-2; D not resolved. The TCR originated in a human donor in good health. The sample taken for sequencing was memory (CD45RA-) CD4+ T cells from blood. This CDR3 reads CASSDPSANYGYTF. The CDR3 DNA follows: TGTGCCAGCAGTGATCCCAGTGCTAACTATGGCTACACCTTC.